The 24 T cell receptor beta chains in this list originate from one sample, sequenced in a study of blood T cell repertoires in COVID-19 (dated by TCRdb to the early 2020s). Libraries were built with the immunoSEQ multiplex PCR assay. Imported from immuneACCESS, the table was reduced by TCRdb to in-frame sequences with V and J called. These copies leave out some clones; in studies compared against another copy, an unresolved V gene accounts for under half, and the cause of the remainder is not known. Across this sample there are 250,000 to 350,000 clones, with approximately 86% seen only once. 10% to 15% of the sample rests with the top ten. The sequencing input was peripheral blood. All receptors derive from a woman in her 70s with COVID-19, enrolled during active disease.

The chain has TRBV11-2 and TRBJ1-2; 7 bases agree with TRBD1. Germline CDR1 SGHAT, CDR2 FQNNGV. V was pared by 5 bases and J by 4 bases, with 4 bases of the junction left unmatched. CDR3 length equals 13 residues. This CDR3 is CASSPGQSYGYTF. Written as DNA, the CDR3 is TGTGCCAGCAGCCCGGGACAGAGCTATGGCTACACCTTC.

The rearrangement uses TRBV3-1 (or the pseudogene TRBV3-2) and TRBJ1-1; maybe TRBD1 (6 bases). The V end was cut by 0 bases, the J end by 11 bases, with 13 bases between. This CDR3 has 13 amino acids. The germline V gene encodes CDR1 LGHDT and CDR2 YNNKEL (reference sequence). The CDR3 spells CASSQEGALWAFF. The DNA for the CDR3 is TGTGCCAGCAGCCAAGAGGGGGCGTTATGGGCTTTCTTT.

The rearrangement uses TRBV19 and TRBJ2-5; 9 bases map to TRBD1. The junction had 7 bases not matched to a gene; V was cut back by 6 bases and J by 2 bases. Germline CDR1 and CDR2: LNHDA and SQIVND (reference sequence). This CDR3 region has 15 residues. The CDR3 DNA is TGTGCCAGTAGCTCAACAGGGGGCTTTCAAGAGACCCAGTACTTC. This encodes CASSSTGGFQETQYF.

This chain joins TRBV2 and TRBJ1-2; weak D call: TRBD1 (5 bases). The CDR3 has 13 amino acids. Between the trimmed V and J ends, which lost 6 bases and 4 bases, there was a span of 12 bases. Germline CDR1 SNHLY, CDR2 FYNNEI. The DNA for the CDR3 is TGTGCCAGCAGAGACGGGGGGTCCTATGGCTACACCTTC. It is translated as CASRDGGSYGYTF.

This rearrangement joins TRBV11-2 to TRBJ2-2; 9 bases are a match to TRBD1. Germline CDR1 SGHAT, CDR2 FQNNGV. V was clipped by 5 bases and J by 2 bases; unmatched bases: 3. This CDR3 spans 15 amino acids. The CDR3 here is CASSGDRANTGELFF. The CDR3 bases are TGTGCCAGCAGCGGGGACAGGGCCAACACCGGGGAGCTGTTTTTT. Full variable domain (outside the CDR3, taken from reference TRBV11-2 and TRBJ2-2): EAGVAQSPRYKIIEKRQSVAFWCNPISGHATLYWYQQILGQGPKLLIQFQNNGVVDDSQLPKDRFSAERLKGVDSTLKIQPAKLEDSAVYLCASSGDRANTGELFFGEGSRLTVL.

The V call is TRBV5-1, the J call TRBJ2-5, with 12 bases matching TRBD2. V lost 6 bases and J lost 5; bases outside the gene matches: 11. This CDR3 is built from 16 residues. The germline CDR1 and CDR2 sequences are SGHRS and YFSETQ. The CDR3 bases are TGCGCCAGCACCTTCCCTAGCGGGGGGGCCTGGGAGACCCAGTACTTC. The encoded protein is CASTFPSGGAWETQYF.

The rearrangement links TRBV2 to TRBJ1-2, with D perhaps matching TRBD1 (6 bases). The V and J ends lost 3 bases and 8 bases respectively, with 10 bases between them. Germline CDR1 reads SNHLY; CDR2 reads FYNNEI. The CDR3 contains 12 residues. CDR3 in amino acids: CASSDHRVGYTF. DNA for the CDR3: TGTGCCAGCAGTGACCACAGGGTCGGCTACACCTTC.

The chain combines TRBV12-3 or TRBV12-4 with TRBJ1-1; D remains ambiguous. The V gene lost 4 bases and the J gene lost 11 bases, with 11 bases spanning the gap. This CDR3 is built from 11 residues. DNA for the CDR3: TGTGCCAGCAGTTATCACGAGGTGGCTTTCTTT. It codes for CASSYHEVAFF.

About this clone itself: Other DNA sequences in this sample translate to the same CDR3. The CDR3 bases are TGCGCCAGCAGCCGAACAGGTAACACTGAAGCTTTCTTT. As protein: CASSRTGNTEAFF. The chain is built from TRBV4-1 and TRBJ1-1, with D possibly matching TRBD1 (5 bases). CDR3 size: 13 residues. V lost 4 bases to trimming and J lost 2 bases, with 8 bases between them. CDR1 and CDR2 from the germline V gene are MGHRA and YSYEKL.

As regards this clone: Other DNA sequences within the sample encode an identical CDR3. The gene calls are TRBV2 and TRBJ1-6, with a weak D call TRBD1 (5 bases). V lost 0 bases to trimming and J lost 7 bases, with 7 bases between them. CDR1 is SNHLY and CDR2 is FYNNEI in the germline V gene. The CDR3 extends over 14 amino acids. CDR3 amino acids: CASSEAGGNSPLHF. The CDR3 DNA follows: TGTGCCAGCAGTGAAGCGGGGGGAAATTCACCCCTCCACTTT.

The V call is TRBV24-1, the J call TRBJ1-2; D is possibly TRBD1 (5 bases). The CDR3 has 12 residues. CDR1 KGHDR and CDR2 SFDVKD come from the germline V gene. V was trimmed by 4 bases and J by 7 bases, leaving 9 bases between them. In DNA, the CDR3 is TGTGCCACCAGTGACAGGGTTTTTGGCTACACCTTC. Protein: CATSDRVFGYTF.

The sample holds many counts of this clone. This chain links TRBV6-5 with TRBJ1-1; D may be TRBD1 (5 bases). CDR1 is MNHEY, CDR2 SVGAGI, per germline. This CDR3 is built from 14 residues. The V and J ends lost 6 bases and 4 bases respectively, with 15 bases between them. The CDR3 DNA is TGTGCCAGCAGCAGGGCCGGGAGCGTCACTGAAGCTTTCTTT. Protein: CASSRAGSVTEAFF.

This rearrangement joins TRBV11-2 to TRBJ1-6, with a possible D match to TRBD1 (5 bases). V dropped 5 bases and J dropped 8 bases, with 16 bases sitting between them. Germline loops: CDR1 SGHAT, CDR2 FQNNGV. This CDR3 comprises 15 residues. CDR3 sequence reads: CASSRQFGGDSPLHF. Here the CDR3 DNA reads TGTGCCAGCAGCCGCCAATTCGGGGGAGATTCACCCCTCCACTTT.

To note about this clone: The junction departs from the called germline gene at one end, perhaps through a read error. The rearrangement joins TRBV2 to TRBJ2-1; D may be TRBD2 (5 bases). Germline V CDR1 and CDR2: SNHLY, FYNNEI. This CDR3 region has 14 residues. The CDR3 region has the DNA TGTGCCAGCAGGGAAGGGAGCTCCTACAATGAGCAGTTCTTC. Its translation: CASREGSSYNEQFF.

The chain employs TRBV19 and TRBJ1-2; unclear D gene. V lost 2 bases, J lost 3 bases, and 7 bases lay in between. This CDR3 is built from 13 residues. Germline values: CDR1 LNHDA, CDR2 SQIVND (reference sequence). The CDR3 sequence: CASSISQDYGYTF. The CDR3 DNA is TGTGCCAGTAGTATAAGTCAGGACTATGGCTACACCTTC.

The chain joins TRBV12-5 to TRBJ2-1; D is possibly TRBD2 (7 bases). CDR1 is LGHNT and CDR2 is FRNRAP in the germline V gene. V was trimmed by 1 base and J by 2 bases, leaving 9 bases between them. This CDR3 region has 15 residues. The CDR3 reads CASGLAGGPYNEQFF. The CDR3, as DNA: TGTGCTAGTGGTTTGGCGGGGGGCCCCTACAATGAGCAGTTCTTC.

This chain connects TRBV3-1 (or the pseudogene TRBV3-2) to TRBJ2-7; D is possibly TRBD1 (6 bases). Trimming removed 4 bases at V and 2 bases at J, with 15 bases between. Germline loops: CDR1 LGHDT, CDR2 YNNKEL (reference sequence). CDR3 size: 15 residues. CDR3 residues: CASSPSIQGTYEQYF. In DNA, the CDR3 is TGTGCCAGCAGCCCAAGCATACAGGGAACCTACGAGCAGTACTTC.

The chain's CDR3 is CASSPLQNYGYTF. As DNA, the CDR3 is TGTGCCAGCAGCCCCCTTCAGAACTATGGCTACACCTTC. The rearrangement uses TRBV3-1 (or the pseudogene TRBV3-2) and TRBJ1-2, with no clear D. This CDR3 is built from 13 residues. CDR1 LGHDT and CDR2 YNNKEL come from the germline V gene (reference sequence). Trimming took 4 bases from V and 2 from J, leaving 8 bases between them.

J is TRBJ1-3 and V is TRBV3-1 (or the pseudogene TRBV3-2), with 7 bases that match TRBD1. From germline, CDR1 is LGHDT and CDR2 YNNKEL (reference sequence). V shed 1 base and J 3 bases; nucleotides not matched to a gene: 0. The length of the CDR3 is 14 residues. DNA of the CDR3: TGTGCCAGCAGCCAAGGGACAGGTGGAAACACCATATATTTT. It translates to CASSQGTGGNTIYF.

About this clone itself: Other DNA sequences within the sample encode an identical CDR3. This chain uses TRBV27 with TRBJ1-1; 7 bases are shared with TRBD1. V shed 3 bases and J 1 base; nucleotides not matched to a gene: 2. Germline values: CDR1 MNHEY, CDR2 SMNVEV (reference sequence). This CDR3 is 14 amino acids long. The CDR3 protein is CASSLGQTNTEAFF. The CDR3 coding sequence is TGTGCCAGCAGTTTGGGACAGACGAACACTGAAGCTTTCTTT.

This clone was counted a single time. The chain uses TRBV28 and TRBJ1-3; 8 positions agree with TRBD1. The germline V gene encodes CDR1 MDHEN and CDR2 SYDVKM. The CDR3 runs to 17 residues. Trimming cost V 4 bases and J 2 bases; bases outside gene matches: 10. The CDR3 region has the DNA TGTGCCAGCAGTTCCGGCTTGCAGGGGGCGACTGGAAACACCATATATTTT. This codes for CASSSGLQGATGNTIYF.

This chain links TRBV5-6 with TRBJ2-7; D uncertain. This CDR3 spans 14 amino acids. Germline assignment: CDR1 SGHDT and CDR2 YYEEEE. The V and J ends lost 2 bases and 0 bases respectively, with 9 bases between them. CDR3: CASSFGRHSYEQYF. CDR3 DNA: TGTGCCAGCAGCTTTGGGCGACACTCCTACGAGCAGTACTTC. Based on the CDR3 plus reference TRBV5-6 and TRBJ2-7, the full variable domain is DAGVTQSPTHLIKTRGQQVTLRCSPKSGHDTVSWYQQALGQGPQFIFQYYEEEERQRGNFPDRFSGHQFPNYSSELNVNALLLGDSALYLCASSFGRHSYEQYFGPGTRLTVT.

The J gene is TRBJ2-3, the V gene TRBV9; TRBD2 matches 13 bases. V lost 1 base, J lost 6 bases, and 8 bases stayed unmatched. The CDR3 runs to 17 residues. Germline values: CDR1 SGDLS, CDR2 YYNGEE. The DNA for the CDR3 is TGTGCCAGCAGCGTACAGACTAGCGGGGGGACGGGTGATACGCAGTATTTT. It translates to CASSVQTSGGTGDTQYF.

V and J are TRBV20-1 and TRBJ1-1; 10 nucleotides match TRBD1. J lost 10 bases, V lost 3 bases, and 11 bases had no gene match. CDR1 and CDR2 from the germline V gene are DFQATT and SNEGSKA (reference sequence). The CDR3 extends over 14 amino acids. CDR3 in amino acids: CSASLGQGRAGAFF. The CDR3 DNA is TGCAGTGCTAGTTTGGGACAGGGGCGAGCGGGAGCTTTCTTT.